The source of this T cell receptor beta chain is a study of neoadjuvant anti-PD-1 for oral cavity cancer. Across the whole study: Nivolumab at 3 mg/kg was mostly given biweekly, three to four doses, pre-surgery. Findings of the study overall: Higher pretreatment blood Treg/Th17 ratios correlated with higher pretreatment blood and lower post-treatment tumor TCRbeta clonality. After neoadjuvant nivolumab, PBMC T cell clonality was significantly higher in non-responders than responders.

This CDR3 comprises 15 residues. V was clipped by 3 bases and J by 9 bases; unmatched bases: 12. CDR1 is LNHNV, CDR2 YYDKDF, per germline (reference sequence). Time point denoted: after neoadjuvant nivolumab, at surgical resection. Most PBMC samples had about 520 ng input DNA in six replicates. Sequenced by immunoSEQ multiplex PCR; TCRdb stores in-frame clones only, minus some. The sample holds about 14,000 clones, 65% to 75% seen once. About this clone: Its antigen is currently unknown.

The source material was PBMCs, sampled after nivolumab (anti-PD-1) treatment. The receptor was isolated from a person aged 35-79 years with oral cavity squamous cell carcinoma. The rearrangement uses TRBV15 and TRBJ2-5, with 8 bases identical to TRBD1. The CDR3 bases are TGTGCCACCAGCAGCCGGACAGGGATCACCACGGCCCAGTACTTC. Encoded protein: CATSSRTGITTAQYF. Together with reference TRBV15 and TRBJ2-5, the CDR3 gives the full variable domain: DAMVIQNPRYQVTQFGKPVTLSCSQTLNHNVMYWYQQKSSQAPKLLFHYYDKDFNNEADTPDNFQSRRPNTSFCFLDIRSPGLGDTAMYLCATSSRTGITTAQYFGPGTRLLVL.